The text below deals with one T cell receptor beta chain. The entry originates in a study of T cell responses to AZD1222 COVID-19 vaccine. The CDR3 has 13 residues. Germline CDR1 is SEHNR and CDR2 is FQNEAQ (reference sequence). With 5 bases removed from V and 8 bases from J, the gap between germline ends came to 10 bases. Repertoires were generated with immunoSEQ multiplex PCR, while TCRdb's copy carries only in-frame clones and drops some. The table lists roughly 180,000 clones, 80% to 95% of them singletons. The receptor comes from an adult who received the AZD1222 COVID-19 vaccine. The specimen comprised peripheral blood, sampled 28 days after the second AZD1222 dose. This rearrangement joins TRBV7-9 to TRBJ1-6; D gene ambiguous. The CDR3 reads CASSPSTDSPLHF. In nucleotides, the CDR3 is TGTGCCAGCAGCCCCTCCACGGATTCACCCCTCCACTTT.